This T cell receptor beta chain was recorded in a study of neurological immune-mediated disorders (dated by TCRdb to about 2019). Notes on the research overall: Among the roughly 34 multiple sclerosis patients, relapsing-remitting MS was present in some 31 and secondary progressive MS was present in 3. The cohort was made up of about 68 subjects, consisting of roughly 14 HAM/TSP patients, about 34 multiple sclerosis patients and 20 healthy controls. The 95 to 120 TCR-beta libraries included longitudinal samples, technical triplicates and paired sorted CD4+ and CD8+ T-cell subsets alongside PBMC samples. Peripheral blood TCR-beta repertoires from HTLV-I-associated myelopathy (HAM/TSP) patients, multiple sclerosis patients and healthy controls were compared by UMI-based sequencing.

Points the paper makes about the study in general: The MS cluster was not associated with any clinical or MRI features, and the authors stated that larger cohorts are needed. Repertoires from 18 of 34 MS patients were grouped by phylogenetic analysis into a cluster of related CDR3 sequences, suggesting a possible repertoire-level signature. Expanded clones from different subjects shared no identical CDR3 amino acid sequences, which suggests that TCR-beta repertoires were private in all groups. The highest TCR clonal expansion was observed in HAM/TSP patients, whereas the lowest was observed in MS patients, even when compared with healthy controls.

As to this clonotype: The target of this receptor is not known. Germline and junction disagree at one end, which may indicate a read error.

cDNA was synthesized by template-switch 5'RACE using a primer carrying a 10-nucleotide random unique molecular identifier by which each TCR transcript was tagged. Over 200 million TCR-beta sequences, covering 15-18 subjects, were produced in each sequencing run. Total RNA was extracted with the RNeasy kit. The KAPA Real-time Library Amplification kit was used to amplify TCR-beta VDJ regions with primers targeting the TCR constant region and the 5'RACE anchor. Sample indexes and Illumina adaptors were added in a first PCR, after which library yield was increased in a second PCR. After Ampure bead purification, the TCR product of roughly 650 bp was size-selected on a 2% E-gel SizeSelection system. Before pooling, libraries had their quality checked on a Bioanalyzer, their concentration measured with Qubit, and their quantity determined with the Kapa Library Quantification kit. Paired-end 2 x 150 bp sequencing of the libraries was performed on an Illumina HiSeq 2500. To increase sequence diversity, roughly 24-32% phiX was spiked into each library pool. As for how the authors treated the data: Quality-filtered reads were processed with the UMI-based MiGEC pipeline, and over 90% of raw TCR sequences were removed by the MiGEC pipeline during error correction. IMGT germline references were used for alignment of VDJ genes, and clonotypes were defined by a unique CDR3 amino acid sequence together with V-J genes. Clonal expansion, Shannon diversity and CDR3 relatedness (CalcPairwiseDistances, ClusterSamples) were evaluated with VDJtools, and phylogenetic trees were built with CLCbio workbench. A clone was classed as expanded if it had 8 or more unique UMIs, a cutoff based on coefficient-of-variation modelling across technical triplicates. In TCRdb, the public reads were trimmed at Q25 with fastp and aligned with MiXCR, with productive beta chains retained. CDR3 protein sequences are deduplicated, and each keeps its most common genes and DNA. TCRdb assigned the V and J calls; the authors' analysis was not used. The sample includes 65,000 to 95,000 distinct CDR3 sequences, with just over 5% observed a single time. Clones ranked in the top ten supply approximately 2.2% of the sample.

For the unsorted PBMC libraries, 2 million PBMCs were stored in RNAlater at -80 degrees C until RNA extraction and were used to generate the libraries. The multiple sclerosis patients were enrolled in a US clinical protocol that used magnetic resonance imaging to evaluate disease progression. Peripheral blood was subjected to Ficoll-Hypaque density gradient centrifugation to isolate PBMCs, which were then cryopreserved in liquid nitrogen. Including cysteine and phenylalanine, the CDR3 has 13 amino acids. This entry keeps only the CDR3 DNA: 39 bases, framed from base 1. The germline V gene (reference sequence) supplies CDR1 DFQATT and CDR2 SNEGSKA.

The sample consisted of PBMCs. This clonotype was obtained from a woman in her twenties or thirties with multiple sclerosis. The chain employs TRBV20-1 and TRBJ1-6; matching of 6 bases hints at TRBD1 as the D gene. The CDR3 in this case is CSARETGGTTLNF. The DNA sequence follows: TGCAGTGCTAGAGAGACAGGAGGGACAACCCTCAACTTT.